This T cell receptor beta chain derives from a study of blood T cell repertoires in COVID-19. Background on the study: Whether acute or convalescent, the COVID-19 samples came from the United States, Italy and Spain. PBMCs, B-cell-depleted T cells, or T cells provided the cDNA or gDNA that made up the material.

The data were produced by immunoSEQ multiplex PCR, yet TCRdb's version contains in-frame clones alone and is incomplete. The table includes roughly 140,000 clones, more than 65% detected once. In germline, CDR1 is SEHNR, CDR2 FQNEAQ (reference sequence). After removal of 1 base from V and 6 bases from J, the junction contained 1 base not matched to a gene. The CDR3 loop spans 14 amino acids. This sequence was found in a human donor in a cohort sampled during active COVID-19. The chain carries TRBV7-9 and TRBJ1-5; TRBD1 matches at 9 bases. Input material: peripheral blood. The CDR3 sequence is CASSLDRGPQPQHF. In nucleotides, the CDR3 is TGTGCCAGCAGCTTAGACAGGGGGCCTCAGCCCCAGCATTTT.